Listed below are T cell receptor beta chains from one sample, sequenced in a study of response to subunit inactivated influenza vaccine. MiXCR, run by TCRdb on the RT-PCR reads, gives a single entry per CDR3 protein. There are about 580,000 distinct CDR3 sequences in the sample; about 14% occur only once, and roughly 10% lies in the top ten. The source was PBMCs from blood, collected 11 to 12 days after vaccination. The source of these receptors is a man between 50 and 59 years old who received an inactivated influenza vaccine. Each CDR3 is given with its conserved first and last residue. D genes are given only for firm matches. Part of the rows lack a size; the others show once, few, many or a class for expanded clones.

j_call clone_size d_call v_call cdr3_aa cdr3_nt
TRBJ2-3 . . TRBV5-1 CASSSAGSPFADTQYF TGCGCCAGCAGCTCCGCCGGGTCCCCATTTGCAGATACGCAGTATTTT
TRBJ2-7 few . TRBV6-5 CASSYTQGGRTYEQYF TGTGCCAGCAGCTACACCCAGGGGGGGCGCACCTACGAGCAGTACTTC
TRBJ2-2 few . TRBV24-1 CATSDPTGQRGSYGELFF TGTGCCACCAGTGACCCTACAGGGCAGAGAGGCTCATACGGGGAGCTGTTTTTT
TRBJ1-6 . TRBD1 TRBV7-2 CASRTGSDNSPLHF TGTGCCAGCAGGACAGGGTCAGACAATTCACCCCTCCACTTT
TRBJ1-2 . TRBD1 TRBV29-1 CSVPGQGAYGYTF TGCAGCGTGCCGGGACAGGGGGCCTATGGCTACACCTTC
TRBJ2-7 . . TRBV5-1 CASSLYNEQYF TGCGCCAGCAGCTTATATAACGAGCAGTACTTC
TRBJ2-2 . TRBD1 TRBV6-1 CASSAHTKISGGTGELFF TGTGCCAGCAGTGCCCATACCAAAATTTCAGGGGGCACCGGGGAGCTGTTTTTT
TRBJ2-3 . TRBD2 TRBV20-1 CSAIKRTSAQYF TGCAGTGCCATCAAGAGGACTAGCGCGCAGTATTTT
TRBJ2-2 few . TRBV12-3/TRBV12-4 CASRLVQTGELFF TGTGCCAGCCGACTAGTTCAGACCGGGGAGCTGTTTTTT
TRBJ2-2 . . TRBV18 CASSPLEYAGELFF TGTGCCAGCTCACCCCTGGAGTACGCCGGGGAGCTGTTTTTT
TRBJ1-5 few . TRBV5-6 CASSLGTEPQPQHF TGTGCCAGCAGCTTGGGTACAGAGCCACAGCCCCAGCATTTT
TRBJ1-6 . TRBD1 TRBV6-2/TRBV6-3 CASSWGNRGGNSPLHF TGTGCCAGCAGTTGGGGCAATAGAGGGGGCAATTCACCCCTCCACTTT
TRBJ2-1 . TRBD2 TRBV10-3 CAIRASGGDYNEQFF TGTGCCATCAGGGCTAGCGGGGGGGACTACAATGAGCAGTTCTTC
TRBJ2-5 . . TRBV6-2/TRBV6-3 CASSYPRTDFLQETQYF TGTGCCAGCAGTTACCCTAGGACAGATTTTCTGCAAGAGACCCAGTACTTC
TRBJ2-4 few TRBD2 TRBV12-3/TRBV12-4 CASSFGGGEAKNIQYF TGTGCCAGCAGTTTTGGCGGGGGGGAAGCCAAAAACATTCAGTACTTC
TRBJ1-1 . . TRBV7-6 CASSPYTEAFF TGCGCCAGCAGCCCCTACACTGAAGCTTTCTTT
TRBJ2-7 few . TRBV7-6 CASSHPQQDLQYF TGTGCCAGCAGCCACCCCCAACAGGACCTGCAGTACTTC